This is a list of T cell receptor beta chains from one sample in a study of blood T cell repertoires in COVID-19. Here immunoSEQ multiplex PCR was the method, and the copy in TCRdb shows in-frame clones only, minus some. Of around 150,000 clones listed, roughly 91% are singletons. Input material: peripheral blood. The receptor set was obtained from a woman in her forties or fifties with acute or convalescent COVID-19. CDR3s include the opening cysteine and the closing phenylalanine or tryptophan. A D gene is named only where the DNA matches it firmly.

D gene	V gene	J gene	CDR3 DNA	CDR3 protein
NA	TRBV28	TRBJ1-2	TGTGCCAGCAGTTTATCTGTAGGGGACTATGGCTACACCTTC	CASSLSVGDYGYTF
NA	TRBV7-9	TRBJ2-7	TGTGCCAGCAGCTTAGGCCAGGCCTCCTACGAGCAGTACTTC	CASSLGQASYEQYF
NA	TRBV5-1	TRBJ2-7	TGCGCCAGCAGCTTGGGACAGGTTAGCTACGAGCAGTACTTC	CASSLGQVSYEQYF
NA	TRBV3-1/TRBV3-2	TRBJ2-3	TGTGCCAGCAGCCAGGGAGTTCTAGACACAGATACGCAGTATTTT	CASSQGVLDTDTQYF
NA	TRBV30	TRBJ1-4	TGTGCCTGGAGTGTACGGTCCCCCCGGGAAGGACTGTTTTTT	CAWSVRSPREGLFF
NA	TRBV28	TRBJ1-2	TGTGCCAGCAGGCCGCCGACAAACTATGGCTACACCTTC	CASRPPTNYGYTF
NA	TRBV7-9	TRBJ2-3	TGTGCCAGCAGCTCTTACACAGATACGCAGTATTTT	CASSSYTDTQYF
TRBD1	TRBV27	TRBJ2-1	TGTGCCAGCAGCCCCGAAGGACAGGGTAGGAATGAGCAGTTCTTC	CASSPEGQGRNEQFF
TRBD1	TRBV7-9	TRBJ1-4	TGTGCCAGCAGCTTAGGACAGGGGCATGAAAAACTGTTTTTT	CASSLGQGHEKLFF
TRBD1	TRBV2	TRBJ1-5	TGTGCCAGCGATTGGACAGGACGGGGTCAGCCCCAGCATTTT	CASDWTGRGQPQHF
TRBD1	TRBV4-1	TRBJ1-2	TGCGCCAGCAGCCAAGCCGGACAGGGGAACTATGGCTACACCTTC	CASSQAGQGNYGYTF
TRBD2	TRBV19	TRBJ2-7	TGTGCCAGTAGTACGACAGCGGGGGGCTTCTACGAGCAGTACTTC	CASSTTAGGFYEQYF
NA	TRBV19	TRBJ1-1	TGTGCCAGTAGTCCCGACTTGGCCGAAGCTTTCTTT	CASSPDLAEAFF
NA	TRBV4-3	TRBJ1-1	TGCGCCAGCAGCCAAGATTGGGCGCACACTGAAGCTTTCTTT	CASSQDWAHTEAFF
TRBD1	TRBV28	TRBJ1-2	TGTGCCAGCGGGTCCGGTGGGGGAGGGACAGGGGAGTTGTATGGCTACACCTTC	CASGSGGGGTGELYGYTF
TRBD1	TRBV5-5	TRBJ2-3	TGTGCCAGCAGCTCACCGGGACAGGGGATCGGTACGCAGTATTTT	CASSSPGQGIGTQYF
TRBD2	TRBV11-2	TRBJ2-1	TGTGCCAGCAGCTCCCCCCTGGGGCGGGAGTATTCGTTCTTC	CASSSPLGREYSFF
TRBD1	TRBV30	TRBJ1-1	TGTGCCTCGCAGGGACAGGGAGGGACTGAAGCTTTCTTT	CASQGQGGTEAFF
TRBD2	TRBV24-1	TRBJ2-2	TGTGCCACCAGTGCGCGGGAGGGCCGGGACACCGGGGAGCTGTTTTTT	CATSAREGRDTGELFF
NA	TRBV19	TRBJ2-2	TGTGCCAGTAGTATCCAATGGGGCAGCCGGTCCGGGGAGCTGTTTTTT	CASSIQWGSRSGELFF
TRBD1	TRBV30	TRBJ1-2	TGTGCCTGGGTCCGGGACAGGGTGAATGTCGGCGGCTACACCTTC	CAWVRDRVNVGGYTF
TRBD1	TRBV6-5	TRBJ2-2	TGTGCCAGCAAAGGACAGGGCGGCGCCGGGGAGCTGTTTTTT	CASKGQGGAGELFF
NA	TRBV7-2	TRBJ2-7	TGTGCCAGCAGCAACCCGGTAGAGGCCATAACCTACGAGCAGTACTTC	CASSNPVEAITYEQYF
NA	TRBV9	TRBJ1-5	TGTGCCAGCAGCGTAGAGCGGACAGAGGGATGTAACTTCAATCAGCCCCAGCATTTT	CASSVERTEGCNFNQPQHF
NA	TRBV9	TRBJ1-5	TGTGCCAGCAGCGAGAGGCAGACAGGAAATCAGCCCCAGCATTTT	CASSERQTGNQPQHF
NA	TRBV25-1	TRBJ1-6	TGTGCCAGCAGTGAGTCCAGGGGAGATTCACCCCTCCACTTT	CASSESRGDSPLHF